This T cell receptor (beta chain) comes out of a study of blood T cell repertoires in COVID-19. Looking at the study overall: Whether acute or convalescent, the COVID-19 samples came from the United States, Italy and Spain.

CDR1 and CDR2 (germline): LGHNA, YNFKEQ. This CDR3 is built from 13 residues. V lost 0 bases, J lost 12 bases, and 9 bases lay in between. The data were produced by immunoSEQ multiplex PCR, yet TCRdb's version contains in-frame clones alone and is incomplete. The data contain some 260,000 clones, about 90% of them singletons. The source material was peripheral blood. The chain employs TRBV4-2 and TRBJ1-6; D is unresolved. The receptor's source is an elderly man with acute or convalescent COVID-19. CDR3 sequence: CASSQDLSQPLHF. The CDR3 DNA reads TGTGCCAGCAGCCAAGATCTGAGCCAACCCCTCCACTTT.